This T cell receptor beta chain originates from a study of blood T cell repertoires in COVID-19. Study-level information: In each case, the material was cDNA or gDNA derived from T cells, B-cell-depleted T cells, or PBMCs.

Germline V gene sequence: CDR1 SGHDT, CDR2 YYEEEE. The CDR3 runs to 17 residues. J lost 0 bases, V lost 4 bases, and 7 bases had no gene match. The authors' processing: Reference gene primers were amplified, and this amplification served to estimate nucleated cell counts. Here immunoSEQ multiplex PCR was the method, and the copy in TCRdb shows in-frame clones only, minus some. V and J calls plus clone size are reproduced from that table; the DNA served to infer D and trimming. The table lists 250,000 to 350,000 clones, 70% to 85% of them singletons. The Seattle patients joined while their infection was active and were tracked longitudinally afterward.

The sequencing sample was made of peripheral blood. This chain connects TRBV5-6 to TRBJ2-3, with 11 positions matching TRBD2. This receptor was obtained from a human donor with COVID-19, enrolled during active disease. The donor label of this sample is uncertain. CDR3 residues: CASSALGLAASTDTQYF. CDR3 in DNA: TGTGCCAGCAGCGCGCTGGGACTAGCGGCTAGCACAGATACGCAGTATTTT. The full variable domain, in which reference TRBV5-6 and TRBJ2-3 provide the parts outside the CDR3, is DAGVTQSPTHLIKTRGQQVTLRCSPKSGHDTVSWYQQALGQGPQFIFQYYEEEERQRGNFPDRFSGHQFPNYSSELNVNALLLGDSALYLCASSALGLAASTDTQYFGPGTRLTVL.